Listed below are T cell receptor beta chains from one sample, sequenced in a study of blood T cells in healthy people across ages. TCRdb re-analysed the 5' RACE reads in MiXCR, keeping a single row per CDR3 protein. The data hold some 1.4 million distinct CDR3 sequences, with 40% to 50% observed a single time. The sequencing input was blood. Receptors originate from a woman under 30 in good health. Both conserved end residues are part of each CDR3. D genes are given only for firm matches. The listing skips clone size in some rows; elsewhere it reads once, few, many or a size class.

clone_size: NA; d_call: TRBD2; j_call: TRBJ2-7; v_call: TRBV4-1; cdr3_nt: TGCGCCAGCAGCCACGGGACTAGCGGATTCTACGAGCAGTACTTC; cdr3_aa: CASSHGTSGFYEQYF
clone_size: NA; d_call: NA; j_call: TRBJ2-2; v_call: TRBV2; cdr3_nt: TGTGCCAGCAGGTACCTACAAGTCCTAACGAACACCGGGGAGCTGTTTTTT; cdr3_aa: CASRYLQVLTNTGELFF
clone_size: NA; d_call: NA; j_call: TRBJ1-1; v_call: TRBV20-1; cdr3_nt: TGCAGTGCTAGTGCGGGGGTTAACACTGAAGCTTTCTTT; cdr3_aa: CSASAGVNTEAFF
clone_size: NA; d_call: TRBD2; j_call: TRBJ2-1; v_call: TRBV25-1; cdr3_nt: TGTGCCAGCAGTGTTCGACTAGCGGGAGGATGGAATGAGCAGTTCTTC; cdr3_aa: CASSVRLAGGWNEQFF
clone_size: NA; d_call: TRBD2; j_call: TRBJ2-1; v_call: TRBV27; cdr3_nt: TGTGCCAGCAGTTTATGGGGGACTAGCGGTAGTGGGACCTACAATGAGCAGTTCTTC; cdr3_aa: CASSLWGTSGSGTYNEQFF
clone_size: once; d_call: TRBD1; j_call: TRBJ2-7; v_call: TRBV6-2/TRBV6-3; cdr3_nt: TGTGCCAGCGCTCAGAATGGACAGGGAACCTACGAGCAGTACTTC; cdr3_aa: CASAQNGQGTYEQYF
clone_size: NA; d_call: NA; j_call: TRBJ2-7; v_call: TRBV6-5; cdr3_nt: TGTGCCAGCAGTTACTCGAACGGTGAGACCAGCGCTCCCATCTACGAGCAGTACTTC; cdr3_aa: CASSYSNGETSAPIYEQYF
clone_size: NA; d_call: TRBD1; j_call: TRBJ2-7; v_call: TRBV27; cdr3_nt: TGTGCCAGCAGTTTTGCCGTGGGAGACAGGGGCTACGAGCAGTACTTC; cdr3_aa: CASSFAVGDRGYEQYF
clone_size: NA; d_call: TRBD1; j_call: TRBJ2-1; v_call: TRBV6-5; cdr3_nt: TGTGCCAGCAGTACCCGGGACAGGGGTGTGAATGAGCAGTTCTTC; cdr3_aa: CASSTRDRGVNEQFF
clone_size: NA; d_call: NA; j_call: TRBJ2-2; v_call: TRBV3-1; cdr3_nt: TGTGCCAGCAGCCAAACCGGCCGAGTCACCGGGGAGCTGTTTTTT; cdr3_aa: CASSQTGRVTGELFF
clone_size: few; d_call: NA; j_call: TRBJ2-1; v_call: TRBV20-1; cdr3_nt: TGCAGTGCCCCAATCGTACCGGGCCGGAACAATGAGCAGTTCTTC; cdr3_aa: CSAPIVPGRNNEQFF
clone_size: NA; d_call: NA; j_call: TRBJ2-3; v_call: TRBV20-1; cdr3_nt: TGCAGTGCTATTGGGGGTCGAGGAGGCACAGATACGCAGTATTTT; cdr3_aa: CSAIGGRGGTDTQYF
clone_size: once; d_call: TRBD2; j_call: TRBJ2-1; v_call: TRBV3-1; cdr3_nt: TGTGCCATCGGGACTAGGAGTCCCAATGAGCAGTTCTTC; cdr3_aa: CAIGTRSPNEQFF
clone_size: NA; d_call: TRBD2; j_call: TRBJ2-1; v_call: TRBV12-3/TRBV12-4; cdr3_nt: TGTGCCAGCAGCTCTAGCGGGGGGCTCCACAATGAGCAGTTCTTC; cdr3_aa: CASSSSGGLHNEQFF
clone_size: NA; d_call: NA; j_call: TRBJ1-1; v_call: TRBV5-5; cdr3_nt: TGTGCCAGCAGTATCGCGGGGGTGAACACTGAAGCTTTCTTT; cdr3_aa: CASSIAGVNTEAFF
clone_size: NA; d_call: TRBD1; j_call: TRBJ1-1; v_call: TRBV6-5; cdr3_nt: TGTGCCAGCAGGCTGGACAGGGGTGGATCTAGGGCTTTCTTT; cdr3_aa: CASRLDRGGSRAFF
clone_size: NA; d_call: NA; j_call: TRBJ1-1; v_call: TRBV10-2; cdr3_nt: TGCGCCAGCATCTTGGAGAGGGGCAGGACTGAAGCTTTCTTT; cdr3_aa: CASILERGRTEAFF
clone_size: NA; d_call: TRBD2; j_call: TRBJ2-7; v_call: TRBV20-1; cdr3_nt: TGCAGTGCTAGGGGCCCCTTTGCTAGCGGGGGGGCCTACGAGCAGTACTTC; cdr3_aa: CSARGPFASGGAYEQYF
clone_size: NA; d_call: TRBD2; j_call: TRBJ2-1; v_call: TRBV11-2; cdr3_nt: TGTGCCAGCAGCACGCACTCCGGGACTAGCGGGAATGAGCAGTTCTTC; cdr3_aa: CASSTHSGTSGNEQFF
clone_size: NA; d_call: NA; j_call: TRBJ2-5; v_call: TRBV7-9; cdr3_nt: TGTGCCAGCAGCTTAGAATTGGGGTCGGGAGAGACCCAGTACTTC; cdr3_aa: CASSLELGSGETQYF
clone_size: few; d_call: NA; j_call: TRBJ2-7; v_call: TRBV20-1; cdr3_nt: TGCAGTGCTAAAACAGGGGGGGGGTACGAGCAGTACTTC; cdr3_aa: CSAKTGGGYEQYF
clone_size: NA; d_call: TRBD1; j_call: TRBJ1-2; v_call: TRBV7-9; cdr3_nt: TGTGCCAGCAGCCTGGACAGGCAGGAATATGGCTACACCTTC; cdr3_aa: CASSLDRQEYGYTF
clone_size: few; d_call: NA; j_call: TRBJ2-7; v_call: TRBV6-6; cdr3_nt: TGTGCCAGCAGTTACCACCCCGAGCAGTACTTC; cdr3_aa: CASSYHPEQYF
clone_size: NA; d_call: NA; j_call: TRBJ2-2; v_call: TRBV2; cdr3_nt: TGTGCCAGCATCGGAGTCGGAGGCTCCACCGGGGAGCTGTTTTTT; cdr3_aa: CASIGVGGSTGELFF
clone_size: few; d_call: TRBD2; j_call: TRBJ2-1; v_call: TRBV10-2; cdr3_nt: TGCGCCAGCAGTGAGTGGAGGAGCGGGGGAAAGGTTTACAATGAGCAGTTCTTC; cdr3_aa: CASSEWRSGGKVYNEQFF
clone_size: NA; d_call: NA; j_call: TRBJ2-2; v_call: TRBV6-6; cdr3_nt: TGTGCCAGCAGTTATTCCCCCGGGGAGCTGTTTTTT; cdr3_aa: CASSYSPGELFF
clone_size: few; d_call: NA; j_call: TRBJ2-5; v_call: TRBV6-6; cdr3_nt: TGTGCCAGCAGGGAAGGATTAGGGGAGACCCAGTACTTC; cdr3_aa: CASREGLGETQYF
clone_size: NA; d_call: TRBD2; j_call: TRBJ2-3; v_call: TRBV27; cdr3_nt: TGTGCCAGCAGAACGGGACTAGCGGGGTACACAGATACGCAGTATTTT; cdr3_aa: CASRTGLAGYTDTQYF
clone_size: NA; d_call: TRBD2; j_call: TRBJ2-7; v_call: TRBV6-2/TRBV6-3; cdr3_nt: TGTGCCAGCAGTTATCCCCCCCGGGGGGACTACGAGCAGTACTTC; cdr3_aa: CASSYPPRGDYEQYF
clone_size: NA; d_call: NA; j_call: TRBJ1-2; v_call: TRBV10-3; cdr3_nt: TGTGCCATCAGTGATACAGGGATTTTCTATGGCTACACCTTC; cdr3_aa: CAISDTGIFYGYTF
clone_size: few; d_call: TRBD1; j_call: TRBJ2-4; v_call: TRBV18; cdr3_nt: TGTGCCAGTGTAGCCGGACAGGGAGACATTCAGTACTTC; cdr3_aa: CASVAGQGDIQYF
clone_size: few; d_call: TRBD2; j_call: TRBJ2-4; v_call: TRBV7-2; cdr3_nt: TGTGCCAGCAGCTCGGCGGCAGCGGGGGGGCCTGCCAAAAACATTCAGTACTTC; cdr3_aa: CASSSAAAGGPAKNIQYF
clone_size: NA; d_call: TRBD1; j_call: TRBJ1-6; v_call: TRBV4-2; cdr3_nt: TGTGCCAGCAGCCAAGATCGACAGGGATTAACCTATAATTCACCCCTCCACTTT; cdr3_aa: CASSQDRQGLTYNSPLHF
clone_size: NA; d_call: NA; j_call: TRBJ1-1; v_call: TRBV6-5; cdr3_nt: TGTGCCAGCAGTTACGAGAAGAACACTGAAGCTTTCTTT; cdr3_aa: CASSYEKNTEAFF
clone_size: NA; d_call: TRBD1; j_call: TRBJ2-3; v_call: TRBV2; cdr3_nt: TGTGCCAGCAGCCGAACCGGGACAGGGGACTCGATAGCCACGAATACGCAGTATTTT; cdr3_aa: CASSRTGTGDSIATNTQYF
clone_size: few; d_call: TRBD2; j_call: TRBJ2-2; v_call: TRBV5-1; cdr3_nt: TGCGCCAGCAGCTTGGACACGACTAGCGGGAGGCCCCCCAACACCGGGGAGCTGTTTTTT; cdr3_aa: CASSLDTTSGRPPNTGELFF
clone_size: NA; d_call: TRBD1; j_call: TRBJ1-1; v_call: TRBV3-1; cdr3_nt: TGTGCCAGCAGCCACTGGGACAGAAACACTGAAGCTTTCTTT; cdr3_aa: CASSHWDRNTEAFF
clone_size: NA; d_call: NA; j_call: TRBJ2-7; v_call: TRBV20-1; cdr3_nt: TGCAGTGCCCCCCCGAGAGGGAGTTCCTACGAGCAGTACTTC; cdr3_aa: CSAPPRGSSYEQYF
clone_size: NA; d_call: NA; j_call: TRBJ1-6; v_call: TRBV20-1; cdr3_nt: TGCAGTGCTAGAGGTTCGAGAAGGGGAGCGAGTATGGATTCACCCCTCCACTTT; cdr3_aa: CSARGSRRGASMDSPLHF
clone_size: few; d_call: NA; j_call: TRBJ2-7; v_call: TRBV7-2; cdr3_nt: TGTGCCAGCACCAAGAGGACTCAATCCGAGCAGTACTTC; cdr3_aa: CASTKRTQSEQYF
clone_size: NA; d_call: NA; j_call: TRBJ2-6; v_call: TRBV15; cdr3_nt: TGTGCCACCAGCAAGGGGCAACAGGGTCCCTCTGGGGCCAACGTCCTGACTTTC; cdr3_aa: CATSKGQQGPSGANVLTF
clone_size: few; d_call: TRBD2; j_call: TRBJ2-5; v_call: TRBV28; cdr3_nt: TGTGCCAGCACTAACCCTGGTGGTCTAGCGGGGGGTTCTGTGGAGACCCAGTACTTC; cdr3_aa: CASTNPGGLAGGSVETQYF
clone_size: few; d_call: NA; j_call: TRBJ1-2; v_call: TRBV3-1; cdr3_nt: TGTGCCAGCAGCCGGAAGGATGCTAACTATGGCTACACCTTC; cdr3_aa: CASSRKDANYGYTF
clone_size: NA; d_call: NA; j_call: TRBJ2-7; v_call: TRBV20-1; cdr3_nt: TGCAGTGCTAGAGACGAGGGAAACTACGAGCAGTACTTC; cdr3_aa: CSARDEGNYEQYF
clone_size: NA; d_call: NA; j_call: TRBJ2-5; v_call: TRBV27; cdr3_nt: TGTGCCAGCAGTTACGGGAGAAGGGAGACCCAGTACTTC; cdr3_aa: CASSYGRRETQYF
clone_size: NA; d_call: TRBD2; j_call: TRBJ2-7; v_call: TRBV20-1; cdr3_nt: TGCAGTGCTAGAGGTGGCGGGGGTAGCGGGACGGCGAAGTCCTACGAGCAGTACTTC; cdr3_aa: CSARGGGGSGTAKSYEQYF
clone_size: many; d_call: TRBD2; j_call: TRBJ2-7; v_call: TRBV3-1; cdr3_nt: TGTGCCAGCAGCCTAGCGGGGGGGCGTTACGAGCAGTACTTC; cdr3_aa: CASSLAGGRYEQYF
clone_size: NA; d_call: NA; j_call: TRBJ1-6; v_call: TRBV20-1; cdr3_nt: TGCAGTGCTATCGGCCAGGAGGCACCCCCCCACTTT; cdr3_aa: CSAIGQEAPPHF
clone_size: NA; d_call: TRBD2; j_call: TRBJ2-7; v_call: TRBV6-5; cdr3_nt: TGTGCCAGCAGTTACTCGTTCCTAGCGGGGAGTAGGCAGTACTTC; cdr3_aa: CASSYSFLAGSRQYF
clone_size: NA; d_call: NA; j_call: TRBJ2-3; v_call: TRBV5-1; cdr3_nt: TGCGCCAGCAGCTTGGTCGTCCCTACAGATACGCAGTATTTT; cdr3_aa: CASSLVVPTDTQYF
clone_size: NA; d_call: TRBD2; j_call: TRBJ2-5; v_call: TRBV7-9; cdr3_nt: TGTGCCAGCAGCTCGACTAGCGGATTTTACAATGAGCAGTACTTC; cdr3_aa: CASSSTSGFYNEQYF
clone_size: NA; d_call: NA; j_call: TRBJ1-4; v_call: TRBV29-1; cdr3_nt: TGCAGCGTAGTGACGGCTCCAACTAATGAAAAACTGTTTTTT; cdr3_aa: CSVVTAPTNEKLFF
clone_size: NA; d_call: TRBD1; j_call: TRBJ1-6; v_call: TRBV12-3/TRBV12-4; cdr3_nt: TGTGCCAGCACCAAGGGGGCTCCTAGGCCACCCCTCCACTTT; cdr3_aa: CASTKGAPRPPLHF
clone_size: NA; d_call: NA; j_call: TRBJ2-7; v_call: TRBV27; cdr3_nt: TGTGCCAGCATCCCCATGTGGCAGGGGACGGTCTACGAGCAGTACTTC; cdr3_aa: CASIPMWQGTVYEQYF
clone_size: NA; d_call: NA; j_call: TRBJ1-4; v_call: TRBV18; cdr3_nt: TGTGCCAGCTCACCATCGGTACTCAATGAAAAACTGTTTTTT; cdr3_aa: CASSPSVLNEKLFF
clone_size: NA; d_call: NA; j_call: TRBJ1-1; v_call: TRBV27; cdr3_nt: TGTGCCAGCAGTTCCCTCTCCGGCAGACCGAACACTGAAGCTTTCTTT; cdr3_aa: CASSSLSGRPNTEAFF
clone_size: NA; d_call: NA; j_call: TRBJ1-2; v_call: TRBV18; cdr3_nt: TGTGCCAGCTCACCAGACATATTGGCCTCCTTCAGCTACACCTTC; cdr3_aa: CASSPDILASFSYTF
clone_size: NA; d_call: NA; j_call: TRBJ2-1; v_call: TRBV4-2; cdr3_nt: TGTGCCAGCAGCCAAGCCCGCCAGCCCACCCTAAATGAGCAGTTCTTC; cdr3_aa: CASSQARQPTLNEQFF
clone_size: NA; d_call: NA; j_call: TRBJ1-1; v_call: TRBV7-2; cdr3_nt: TGTGCCAGCAGCTTAAGCCTGGGGCAGTCGTTGGGGGAGGGGACTGAAGCTTTCTTT; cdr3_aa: CASSLSLGQSLGEGTEAFF
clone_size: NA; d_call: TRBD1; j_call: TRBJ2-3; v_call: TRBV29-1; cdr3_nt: TGCAGCGTCCATCGGACAGGGGCGGTTGCAGAGACGCAGTATTTT; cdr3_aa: CSVHRTGAVAETQYF